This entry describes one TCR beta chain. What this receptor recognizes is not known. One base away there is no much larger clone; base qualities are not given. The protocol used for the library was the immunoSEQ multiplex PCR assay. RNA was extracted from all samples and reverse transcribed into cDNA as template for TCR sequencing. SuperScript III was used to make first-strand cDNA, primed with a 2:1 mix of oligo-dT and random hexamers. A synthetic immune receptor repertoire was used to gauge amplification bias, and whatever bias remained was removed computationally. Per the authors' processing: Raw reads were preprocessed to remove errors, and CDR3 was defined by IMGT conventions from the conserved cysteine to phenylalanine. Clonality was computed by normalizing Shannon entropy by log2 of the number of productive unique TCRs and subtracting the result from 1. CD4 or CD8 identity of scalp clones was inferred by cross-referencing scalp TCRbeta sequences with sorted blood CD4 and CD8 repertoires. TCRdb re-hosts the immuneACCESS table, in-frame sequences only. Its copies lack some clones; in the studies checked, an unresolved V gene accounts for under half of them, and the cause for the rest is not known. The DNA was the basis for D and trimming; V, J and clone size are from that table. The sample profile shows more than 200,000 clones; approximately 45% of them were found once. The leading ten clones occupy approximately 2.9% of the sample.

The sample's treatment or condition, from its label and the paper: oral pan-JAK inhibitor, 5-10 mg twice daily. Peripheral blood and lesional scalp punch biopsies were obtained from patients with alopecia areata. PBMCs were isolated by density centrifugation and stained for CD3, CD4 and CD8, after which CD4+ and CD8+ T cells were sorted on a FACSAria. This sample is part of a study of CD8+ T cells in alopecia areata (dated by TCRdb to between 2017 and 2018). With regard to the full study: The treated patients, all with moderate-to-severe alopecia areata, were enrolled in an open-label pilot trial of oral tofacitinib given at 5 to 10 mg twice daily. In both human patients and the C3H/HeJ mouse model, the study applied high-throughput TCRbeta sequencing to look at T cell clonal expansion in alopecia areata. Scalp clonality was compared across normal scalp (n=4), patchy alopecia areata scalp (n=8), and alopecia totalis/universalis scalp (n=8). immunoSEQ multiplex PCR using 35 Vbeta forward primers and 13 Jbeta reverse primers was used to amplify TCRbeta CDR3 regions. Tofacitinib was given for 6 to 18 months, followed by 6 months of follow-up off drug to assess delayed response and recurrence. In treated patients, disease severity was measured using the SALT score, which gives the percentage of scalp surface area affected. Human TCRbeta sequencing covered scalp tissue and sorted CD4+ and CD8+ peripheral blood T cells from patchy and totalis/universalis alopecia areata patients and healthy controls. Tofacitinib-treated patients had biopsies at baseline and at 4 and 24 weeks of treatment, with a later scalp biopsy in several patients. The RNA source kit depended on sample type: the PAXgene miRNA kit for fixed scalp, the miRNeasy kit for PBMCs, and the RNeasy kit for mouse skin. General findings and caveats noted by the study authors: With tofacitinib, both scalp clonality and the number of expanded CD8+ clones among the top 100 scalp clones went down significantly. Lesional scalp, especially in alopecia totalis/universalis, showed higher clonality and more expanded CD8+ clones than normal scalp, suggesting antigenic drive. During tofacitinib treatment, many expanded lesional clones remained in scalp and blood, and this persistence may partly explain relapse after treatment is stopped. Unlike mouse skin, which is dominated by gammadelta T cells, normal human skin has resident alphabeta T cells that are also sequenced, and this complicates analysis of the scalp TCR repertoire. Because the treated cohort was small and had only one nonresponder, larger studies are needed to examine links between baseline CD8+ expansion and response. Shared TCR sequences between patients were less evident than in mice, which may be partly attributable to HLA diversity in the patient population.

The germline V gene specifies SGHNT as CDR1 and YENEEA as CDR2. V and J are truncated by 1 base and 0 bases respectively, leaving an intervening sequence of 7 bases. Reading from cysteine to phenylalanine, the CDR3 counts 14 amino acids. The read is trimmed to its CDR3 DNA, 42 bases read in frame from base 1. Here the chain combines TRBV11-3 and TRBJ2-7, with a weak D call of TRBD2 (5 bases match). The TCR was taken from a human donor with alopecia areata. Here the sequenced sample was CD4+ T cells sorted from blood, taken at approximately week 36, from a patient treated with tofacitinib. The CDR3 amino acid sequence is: CASSLAGSSYEQYF. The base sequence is TGTGCCAGCAGCTTAGCTGGGAGCTCCTACGAGCAGTACTTC.